Sequencing of this T cell receptor (beta chain) was carried out in a study of blood T cells in healthy people across ages. On this clonotype: The antigen is not known.

Roughly 10 milliliters of peripheral blood were drawn from each donor into EDTA-treated tubes. Per sample, no less than 5 micrograms of total RNA were extracted. Primed by a sample-barcoded 5' primer and a J-beta primer mix, a second PCR proceeded for about 7 to 11 cycles. TCRdb processed the 5' RACE reads anew with MiXCR; each CDR3 protein has one entry. The sample has 450,000 to 650,000 distinct CDR3 sequences; less than 25% are singletons. Looked up from germline, CDR1 is ENHRY and CDR2 is SYGVKD. V lost 4 bases, J lost 12 bases, and 16 bases lay in between. CDR3 length: 12 residues. General study points: With age, beta diversity per million T cells declined roughly linearly, significantly by about 40.

Separately, the same data were catalogued under a study of T cells of mothers and their children.

This rearrangement joins TRBV10-3 to TRBJ2-7; tentatively, D is TRBD2 (5 bases). Sequencing was carried out using blood. The receptor's source is a boy between 10 and 17 years old in good health. In DNA form, the CDR3 reads TGTGCCATCAGTGGGACCGACGGGGAAAGGTACTTC. Protein: CAISGTDGERYF.